The 16 T cell receptor beta chains listed next were all sequenced from one sample in a study of T-cell memory formation after mild COVID-19. TCRdb called the 5' RACE reads again in MiXCR, with one record for every CDR3 protein. The data show about 140,000 distinct CDR3 sequences, 14% seen once. Sequencing was carried out using PBMCs or a T cell subset sorted from them (not recorded which). These receptors all stem from an adult woman who had mild COVID-19 (a few samples of this study predate the infection). Cell type and time point are not known.

This clonotype was counted at least ten times. DNA of the CDR3: TGTGCCAGCTCACTTATGGAATCGACTAGCGGGATCTACAATGAGCAGTTCTTC. It codes for CASSLMESTSGIYNEQFF. This chain joins TRBV18 and TRBJ2-1; 11 nucleotides agree with TRBD2. Germline V CDR1 and CDR2: KGHSH, LQKENI. The CDR3 length is 18 residues. V shed 4 bases, J shed 3 bases, and the junction held 11 bases outside the gene matches. The whole variable domain, filled in from reference TRBV18 and TRBJ2-1, reads NAGVMQNPRHLVRRRGQEARLRCSPMKGHSHVYWYRQLPEEGLKFMVYLQKENIIDESGMPKERFSAEFPKEGPSILRIQQVVRGDSAAYFCASSLMESTSGIYNEQFFGPGTRLTVL.

The chain joins TRBV29-1 to TRBJ2-7, with 9 positions matching TRBD2. CDR1 and CDR2 from the germline V gene are SQVTM and ANQGSEA. The CDR3 has 12 residues. J lost 3 bases, V lost 3 bases, and 0 bases had no gene match. CDR3 region: CSVETSGYEQYF. Here the CDR3 DNA reads TGCAGCGTTGAGACTAGCGGCTACGAGCAGTACTTC.

The sample holds a few counts of this clonotype. This chain links TRBV29-1 with TRBJ1-1; D unclear. In germline, CDR1 is SQVTM, CDR2 ANQGSEA. This CDR3 region has 10 residues. V was shortened by 6 bases and J by 3 bases, with 5 bases between the two germline ends. The CDR3 DNA reads TGCAGCGTCGCAGACACTGAAGCTTTCTTT. It is translated as CSVADTEAFF. The variable domain in full, completed from reference TRBV29-1 and TRBJ1-1, reads SAVISQKPSRDICQRGTSLTIQCQVDSQVTMMFWYRQQPGQSLTLIATANQGSEATYESGFVIDKFPISRPNLTFSTLTVSNMSPEDSSIYLCSVADTEAFFGQGTRLTVV.

This clonotype was seen more than once but under ten times. This chain connects TRBV11-2 to TRBJ2-7; perhaps TRBD2 as D (5 bases). V was trimmed by 3 bases and J by 5 bases, leaving 17 bases between them. Per germline, CDR1 SGHAT and CDR2 FQNNGV. This CDR3 region has 15 residues. In DNA form, the CDR3 reads TGTGCCAGCAGCTTCCGGGGTAGGCCAGCCGACGAGCAGTACTTC. Encoded protein: CASSFRGRPADEQYF.

The rearrangement joins TRBV28 to TRBJ2-1; 9 positions match TRBD1. Trimming removed 6 bases from V and 8 bases from J; junction bases left unmatched: 8. The CDR3 covers 14 residues. Germline V CDR1 and CDR2: MDHEN, SYDVKM. The CDR3 DNA reads TGTGCCAGCAGATCGGAGGGACAGGGAGATGAGCAGTTCTTC. It encodes CASRSEGQGDEQFF.

A few counts support this clonotype. The gene calls are TRBV4-1 and TRBJ2-5; no definite D call. The CDR3 sequence is 18 residues long. Germline CDR1 reads MGHRA; CDR2 reads YSYEKL. V gave up 1 base and J gave up 0 bases, with 18 bases separating them. The CDR3 reads CASSQGGRVPPYQETQYF. CDR3 sequence (DNA): TGCGCCAGCAGCCAAGGGGGTCGAGTACCCCCCTACCAAGAGACCCAGTACTTC.

This clonotype was detected only a few times. The chain links TRBV19 to TRBJ2-7; TRBD2 agrees at 12 bases. The V gene's germline CDR1 is LNHDA and CDR2 SQIVND (reference sequence). The J segment lost 4 bases and the V segment lost 3 bases, leaving 4 bases of the junction unmatched. The CDR3 extends over 15 amino acids. This CDR3 is CASSMSGTSGYEQYF. Here the CDR3 DNA reads TGTGCCAGTAGTATGTCCGGGACTAGCGGGTACGAGCAGTACTTC.

This clonotype was observed at least ten times. The chain recombines TRBV7-9 with TRBJ2-5; D possibly matches TRBD1 or TRBD2 (5 bases each). V was pared by 2 bases and J by 4 bases, with 8 bases between. The CDR3 runs 13 residues. CDR1 is SEHNR and CDR2 is FQNEAQ in the germline V gene (reference sequence). DNA for the CDR3: TGTGCCAGCAGCTTACGTGGGGGAGAGACCCAGTACTTC. This encodes CASSLRGGETQYF.

The chain is built from TRBV25-1 and TRBJ2-2, with 7 bases that match TRBD2. CDR1 is MGHDK and CDR2 is SYGVNS in the germline V gene. The V gene end was trimmed by 2 bases and the J gene end by 3 bases; junction bases not matched to a gene: 6. The CDR3 is 16 amino acids. As DNA, the CDR3 is TGTGCCAGCAGTGAACCCTGGGGGGGGGACACCGGGGAGCTGTTTTTT. Translated, it gives CASSEPWGGDTGELFF.

This chain connects TRBV7-9 to TRBJ2-7; D not resolved. This CDR3 comprises 16 residues. CDR1 and CDR2 from the germline V gene are SEHNR and FQNEAQ (reference sequence). Trimming stripped 5 bases from V and 0 bases from J, with 17 bases between. This chain's CDR3 is CASSHSQTLFSYEQYF. The CDR3 nucleotides are TGTGCCAGCAGCCATAGCCAGACATTGTTCTCCTACGAGCAGTACTTC.

This clonotype appeared a few times. This sequence joins TRBV7-6 and TRBJ2-6, with no clear D. With 2 bases removed from V and 4 bases from J, the gap between germline ends came to 15 bases. This CDR3 has 17 residues. Looked up from germline, CDR1 is SGHVS and CDR2 is FNYEAQ. Written as DNA, the CDR3 is TGTGCCAGCAGCTTACAAGGACCCCAGATGGGGGCCAACGTCCTGACTTTC. Translating it yields CASSLQGPQMGANVLTF.

The sample holds many counts of this clonotype. V gene TRBV7-9 combines with J gene TRBJ2-7; either TRBD1 or TRBD2 may fit D (6 bases each). The ends were cut back, 10 bases at V and 4 bases at J, with 17 bases in the middle. CDR3 length: 13 residues. Germline-derived CDR1 and CDR2 are SEHNR and FQNEAQ (reference sequence). The CDR3 nucleotides are TGTGCCACCTCTGAGGGGGGTCTTTACGAGCAGTACTTC. This encodes CATSEGGLYEQYF. The full variable domain, with the rest looked up from reference TRBV7-9 and TRBJ2-7, is DTGVSQNPRHKITKRGQNVTFRCDPISEHNRLYWYRQTLGQGPEFLTYFQNEAQLEKSRLLSDRFSAERPKGSFSTLEIQRTEQGDSAMYLCATSEGGLYEQYFGPGTRLTVT.

This clonotype was seen repeatedly, ten times or more. This chain links TRBV7-9 with TRBJ2-7, with D uncertain. The V end lost 1 base, the J end lost 3 bases, and 1 base lay between the germline ends. Germline V CDR1 and CDR2: SEHNR, FQNEAQ (reference sequence). The CDR3 sequence is 11 residues long. CDR3 in DNA: TGTGCCAGCAGCTTAGACTACGAGCAGTACTTC. Its protein product is CASSLDYEQYF. Filled out from reference TRBV7-9 and TRBJ2-7, the complete variable domain reads DTGVSQNPRHKITKRGQNVTFRCDPISEHNRLYWYRQTLGQGPEFLTYFQNEAQLEKSRLLSDRFSAERPKGSFSTLEIQRTEQGDSAMYLCASSLDYEQYFGPGTRLTVT.

Many counts were recorded for this clonotype. The rearrangement links TRBV12-3 or TRBV12-4 to TRBJ2-7; 7 nucleotides match TRBD1. V lost 4 bases, J lost 1 base, and 4 bases stayed unmatched. The CDR3 consists of 14 residues. The CDR3 here is CASSSGTVSYEQYF. The CDR3 DNA reads TGTGCCAGCAGTTCCGGGACAGTTTCCTACGAGCAGTACTTC.

This clonotype was seen a handful of times. This chain uses TRBV3-1 with TRBJ1-2; D is undetermined. The CDR3 has 11 amino acids. The germline V and J ends were trimmed by 1 base and 6 bases, with 3 bases remaining between them. Germline CDR1 LGHDT, CDR2 YNNKEL (reference sequence). The CDR3 protein is CASSQGDGYTF. The CDR3 nucleotides read TGTGCCAGCAGCCAAGGCGATGGCTACACCTTC.

The chain has TRBV11-2 and TRBJ2-7, with D unclear. CDR1 and CDR2 from the germline V gene are SGHAT and FQNNGV. The ends were cut back, 2 bases at V and 5 bases at J, with 13 bases in the middle. The CDR3 totals 14 residues. CDR3 in amino acids: CASSLQLLPHEQYF. In DNA form, the CDR3 reads TGTGCCAGCAGCTTACAACTCCTTCCCCACGAGCAGTACTTC.